This entry features one TCR beta chain sequence. Its cognate antigen is unknown. The V gene end was trimmed by 6 bases and the J gene end by 6 bases; junction bases not matched to a gene: 11. The CDR3 consists of 15 residues. Germline V gene sequence: CDR1 LNHDA, CDR2 SQIVND (reference sequence). The sample is drawn from a study of vaccination effects on CD4 cells after COVID-19. Sequencing was preceded by expansion of antigen-specific CD4+ T cells with viral peptide pools in the ViraFEST assay. Upon completion of about ten days in culture, CD4+ T cells were isolated. Everyone in the study got two shots of either the BNT162b2 or mRNA-1273 vaccine. Only in-frame clones appear in the TCRdb table, and some are missing; sequencing was by immunoSEQ multiplex PCR. The repertoire has around 16,000 clones, approximately 70% of them found once; the top ten carry 8% to 9.5%.

The sample here was CD4+ T cells from PBMCs cultured with SARS-CoV-2 spike peptides, taken after COVID-19 vaccination. This receptor was obtained from a human donor who received a COVID-19 vaccine. This chain connects TRBV19 to TRBJ1-5; 7 bases are shared with TRBD1. CDR3 sequence (DNA): TGTGCCAGTAGGTGGGGGCCAGGGGGAGGTCAGCCCCAGCATTTT. This codes for CASRWGPGGGQPQHF. Looking up the rest from reference TRBV19 and TRBJ1-5 gives the full variable domain: DGGITQSPKYLFRKEGQNVTLSCEQNLNHDAMYWYRQDPGQGLRLIYYSQIVNDFQKGDIAEGYSVSREKKESFPLTVTSAQKNPTAFYLCASRWGPGGGQPQHFGDGTRLSIL.